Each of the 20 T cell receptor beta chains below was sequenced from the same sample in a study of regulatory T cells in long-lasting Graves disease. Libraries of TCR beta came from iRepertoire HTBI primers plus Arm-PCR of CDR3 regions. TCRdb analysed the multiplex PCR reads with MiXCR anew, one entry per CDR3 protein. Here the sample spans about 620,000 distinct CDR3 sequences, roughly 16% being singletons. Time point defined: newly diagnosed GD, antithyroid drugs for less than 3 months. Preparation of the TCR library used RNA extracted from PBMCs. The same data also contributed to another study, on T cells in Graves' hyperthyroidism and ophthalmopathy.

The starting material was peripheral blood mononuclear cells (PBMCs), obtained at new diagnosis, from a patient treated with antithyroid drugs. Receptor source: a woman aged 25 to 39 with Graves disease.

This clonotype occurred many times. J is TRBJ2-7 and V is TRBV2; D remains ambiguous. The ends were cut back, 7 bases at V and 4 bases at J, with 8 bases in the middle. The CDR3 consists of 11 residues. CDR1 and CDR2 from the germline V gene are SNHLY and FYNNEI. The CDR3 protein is CASTRRYEQYF. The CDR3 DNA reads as TGTGCCAGCACCAGAAGGTACGAGCAGTACTTC. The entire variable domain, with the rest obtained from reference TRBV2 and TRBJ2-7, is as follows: EPEVTQTPSHQVTQMGQEVILRCVPISNHLYFYWYRQILGQKVEFLVSFYNNEISEKSEIFDDQFSVERPDGSNFTLKIRSTKLEDSAMYFCASTRRYEQYFGPGTRLTVT.

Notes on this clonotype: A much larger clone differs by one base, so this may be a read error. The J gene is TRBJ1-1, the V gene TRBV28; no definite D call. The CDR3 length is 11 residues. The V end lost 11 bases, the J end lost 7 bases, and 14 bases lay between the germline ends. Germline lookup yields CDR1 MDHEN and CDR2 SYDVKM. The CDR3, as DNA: TGTGCCGGCATTAGGTACGGTGAAGCTTTCTTT. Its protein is CAGIRYGEAFF.

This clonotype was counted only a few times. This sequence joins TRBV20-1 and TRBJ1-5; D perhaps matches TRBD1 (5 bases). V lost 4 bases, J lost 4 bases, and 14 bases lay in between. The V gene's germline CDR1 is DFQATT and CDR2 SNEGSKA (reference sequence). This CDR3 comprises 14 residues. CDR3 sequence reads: CSAKYSGGNQPQHF. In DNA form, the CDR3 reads TGCAGTGCTAAGTACTCCGGGGGGAATCAGCCCCAGCATTTT.

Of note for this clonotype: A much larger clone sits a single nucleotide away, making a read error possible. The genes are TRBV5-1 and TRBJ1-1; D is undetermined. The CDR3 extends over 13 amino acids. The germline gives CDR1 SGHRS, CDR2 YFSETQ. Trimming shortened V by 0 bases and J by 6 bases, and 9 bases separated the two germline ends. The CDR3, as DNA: TGCGCCAGCAGCTTGGAGTACCGGTCTGAAGCTTTCTTT. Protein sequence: CASSLEYRSEAFF.

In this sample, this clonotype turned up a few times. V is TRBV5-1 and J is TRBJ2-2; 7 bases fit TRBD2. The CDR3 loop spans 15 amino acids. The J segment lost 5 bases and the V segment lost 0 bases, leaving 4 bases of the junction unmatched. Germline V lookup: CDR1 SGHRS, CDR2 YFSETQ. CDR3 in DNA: TGCGCCAGCAGCTTGGGACTAGCCCTTACCGGGGAGCTGTTTTTT. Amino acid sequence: CASSLGLALTGELFF.

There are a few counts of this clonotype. The CDR3 region has the DNA TGTGCCAGCAGCCAAGATGATCTGGACGCAATGAACACTGAAGCTTTCTTT. This encodes CASSQDDLDAMNTEAFF. The V and J genes are TRBV14 and TRBJ1-1; D uncertain. V was pared by 0 bases and J by 0 bases, with 14 bases between. The CDR3 covers 17 residues. Germline loops: CDR1 SGHDN, CDR2 FVKESK.

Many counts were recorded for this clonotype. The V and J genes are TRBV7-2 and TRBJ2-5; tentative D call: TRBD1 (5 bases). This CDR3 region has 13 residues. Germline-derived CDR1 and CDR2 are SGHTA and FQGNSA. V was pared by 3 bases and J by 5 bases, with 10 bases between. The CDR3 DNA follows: TGTGCCAGCAGCTTGGCCAGGGCTGAGACCCAGTACTTC. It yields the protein CASSLARAETQYF.

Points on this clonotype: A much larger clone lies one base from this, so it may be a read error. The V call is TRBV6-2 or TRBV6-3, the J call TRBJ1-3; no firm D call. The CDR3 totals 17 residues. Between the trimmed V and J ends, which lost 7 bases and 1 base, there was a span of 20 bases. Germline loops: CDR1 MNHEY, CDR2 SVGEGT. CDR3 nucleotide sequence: TGTGCCAGCACCCATCCCCGGGCTGGAGGTTCTGGAAACACCATATATTTT. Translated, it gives CASTHPRAGGSGNTIYF.

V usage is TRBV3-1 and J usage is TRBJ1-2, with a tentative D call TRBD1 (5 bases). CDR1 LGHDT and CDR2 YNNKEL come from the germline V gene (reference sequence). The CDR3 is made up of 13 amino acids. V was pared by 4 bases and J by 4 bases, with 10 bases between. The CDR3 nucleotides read TGTGCCAGCAGCCTCGACAGTTCCTATGGCTACACCTTC. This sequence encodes CASSLDSSYGYTF.

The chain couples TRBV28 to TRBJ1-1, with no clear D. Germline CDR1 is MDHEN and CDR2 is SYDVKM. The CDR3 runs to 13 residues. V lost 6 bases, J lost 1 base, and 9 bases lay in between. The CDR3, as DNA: TGTGCCAGCAGGGGAAGTACGAACACTGAAGCTTTCTTT. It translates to CASRGSTNTEAFF.

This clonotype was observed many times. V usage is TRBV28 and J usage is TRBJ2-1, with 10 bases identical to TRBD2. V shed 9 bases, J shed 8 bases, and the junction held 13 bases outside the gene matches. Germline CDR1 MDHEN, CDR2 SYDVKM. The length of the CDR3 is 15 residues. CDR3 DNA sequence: TGTGCCAGTCCCCCGCCGGGACTAGCGTCCGATGAGCAGTTCTTC. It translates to CASPPPGLASDEQFF.

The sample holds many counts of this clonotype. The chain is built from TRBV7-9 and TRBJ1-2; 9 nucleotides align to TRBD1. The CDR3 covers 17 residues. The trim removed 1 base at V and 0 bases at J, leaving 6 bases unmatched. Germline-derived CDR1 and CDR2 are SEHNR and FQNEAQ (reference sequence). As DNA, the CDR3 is TGTGCCAGCAGCTTAGAAGGGGACAGGGCCTCTAACTATGGCTACACCTTC. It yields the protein CASSLEGDRASNYGYTF.

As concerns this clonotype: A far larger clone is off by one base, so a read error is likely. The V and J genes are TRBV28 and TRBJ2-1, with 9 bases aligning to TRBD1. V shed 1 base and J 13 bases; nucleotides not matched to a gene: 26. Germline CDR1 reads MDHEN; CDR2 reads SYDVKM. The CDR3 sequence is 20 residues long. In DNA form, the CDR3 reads TGTGCCAGCAGTTTATTTTGGTCGCCGGGACAGGGTATTAGGGAAGAGACCCAGTTCTTC. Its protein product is CASSLFWSPGQGIREETQFF.

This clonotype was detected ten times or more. The CDR3 is CATSKSGTENTEAFF. CDR3 nucleotides: TGTGCCACCAGCAAAAGTGGGACAGAGAACACTGAAGCTTTCTTT. This chain joins TRBV15 and TRBJ1-1; 7 positions match TRBD1. From germline, CDR1 is LNHNV and CDR2 YYDKDF (reference sequence). V gave up 4 bases and J gave up 1 base; unmatched junction bases: 6. The CDR3 spans 15 residues.

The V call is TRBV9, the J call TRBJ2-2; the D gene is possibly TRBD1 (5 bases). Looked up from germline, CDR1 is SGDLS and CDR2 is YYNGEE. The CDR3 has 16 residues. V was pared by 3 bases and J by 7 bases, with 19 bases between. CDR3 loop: CASSAPGKGGHGELFF. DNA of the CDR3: TGTGCCAGCAGCGCACCCGGTAAGGGTGGACACGGGGAGCTGTTTTTT. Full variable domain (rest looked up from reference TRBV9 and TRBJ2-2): DSGVTQTPKHLITATGQRVTLRCSPRSGDLSVYWYQQSLDQGLQFLIQYYNGEERAKGNILERFSAQQFPDLHSELNLSSLELGDSALYFCASSAPGKGGHGELFFGEGSRLTVL.

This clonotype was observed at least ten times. CDR3 DNA: TGTGCCAGCAGTGGGACAGGGCTTCACTATGGCTACACCTTC. It translates to CASSGTGLHYGYTF. V is TRBV6-1 and J is TRBJ1-2; 8 bases align to TRBD1. Germline lookup yields CDR1 MNHNS and CDR2 SASEGT. CDR3 length: 14 residues. Unmatched junction bases numbered 4, after V lost 4 bases and J lost 3 bases.

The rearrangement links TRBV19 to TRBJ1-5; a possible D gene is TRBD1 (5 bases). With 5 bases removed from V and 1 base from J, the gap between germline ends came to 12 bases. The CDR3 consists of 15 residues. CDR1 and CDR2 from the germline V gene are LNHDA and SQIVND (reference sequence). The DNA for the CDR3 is TGTGCCAGTAGTTCCCAGGCAGGGAGCAATCAGCCCCAGCATTTT. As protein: CASSSQAGSNQPQHF.

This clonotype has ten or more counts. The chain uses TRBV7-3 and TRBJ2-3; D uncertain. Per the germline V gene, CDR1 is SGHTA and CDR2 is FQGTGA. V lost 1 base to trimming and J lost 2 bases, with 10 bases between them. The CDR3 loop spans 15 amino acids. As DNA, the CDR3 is TGTGCCAGCAGCTTAAACGGTGATTTCACAGATACGCAGTATTTT. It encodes CASSLNGDFTDTQYF.

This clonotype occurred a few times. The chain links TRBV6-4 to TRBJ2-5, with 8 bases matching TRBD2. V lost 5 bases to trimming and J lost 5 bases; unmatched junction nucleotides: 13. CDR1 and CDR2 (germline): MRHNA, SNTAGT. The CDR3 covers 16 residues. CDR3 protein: CASSYRSFGGGETQYF. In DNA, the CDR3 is TGTGCCAGCAGTTACCGGAGCTTCGGGGGGGGGGAGACCCAGTACTTC.

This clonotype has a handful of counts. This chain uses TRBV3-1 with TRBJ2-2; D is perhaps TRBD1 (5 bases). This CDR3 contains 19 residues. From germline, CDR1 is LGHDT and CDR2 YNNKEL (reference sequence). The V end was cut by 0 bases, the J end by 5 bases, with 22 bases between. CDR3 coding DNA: TGTGCCAGCAGCCAAGATCTGGGCAGGGCGAACCTCAAGACCGGGGAGCTGTTTTTT. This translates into CASSQDLGRANLKTGELFF.